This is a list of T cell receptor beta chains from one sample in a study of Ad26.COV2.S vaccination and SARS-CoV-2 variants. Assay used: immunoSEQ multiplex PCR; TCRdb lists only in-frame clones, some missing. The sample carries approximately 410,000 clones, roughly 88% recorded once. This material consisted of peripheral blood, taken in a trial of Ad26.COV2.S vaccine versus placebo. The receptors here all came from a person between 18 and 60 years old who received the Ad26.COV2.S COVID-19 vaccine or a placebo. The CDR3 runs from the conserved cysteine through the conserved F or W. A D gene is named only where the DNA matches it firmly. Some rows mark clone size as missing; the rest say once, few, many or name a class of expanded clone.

cdr3_aa: CASSLGHRGYEQYF; cdr3_nt: TGTGCCAGCAGCTTAGGCCACAGGGGGTACGAGCAGTACTTC; clone_size: once; v_call: TRBV13; j_call: TRBJ2-7; d_call: TRBD1
cdr3_aa: CASSLAGYGNSPLHF; cdr3_nt: TGTGCCAGCAGCTTAGCGGGGTATGGTAATTCACCCCTCCACTTT; clone_size: -; v_call: TRBV7-2; j_call: TRBJ1-6; d_call: -
cdr3_aa: CASSLDGTAYEQYF; cdr3_nt: TGTGCCAGCAGCTTAGACGGGACAGCCTACGAGCAGTACTTC; clone_size: -; v_call: TRBV11-2; j_call: TRBJ2-7; d_call: TRBD1
cdr3_aa: CASSQVSGPGDTQYF; cdr3_nt: TGCGCCAGCAGCCAAGTGTCAGGGCCGGGGGATACGCAGTATTTT; clone_size: -; v_call: TRBV4-1; j_call: TRBJ2-3; d_call: -
cdr3_aa: CASSESQAGRAFF; cdr3_nt: TGTGCCAGCAGTGAAAGTCAGGCAGGGCGGGCTTTCTTT; clone_size: -; v_call: TRBV2; j_call: TRBJ1-1; d_call: -
cdr3_aa: CASSSSGENGYTF; cdr3_nt: TGTGCCAGCAGCTCATCAGGGGAAAATGGCTACACCTTC; clone_size: -; v_call: TRBV6-2/TRBV6-3; j_call: TRBJ1-2; d_call: -
cdr3_aa: CASSYSAALEGYTF; cdr3_nt: TGTGCCAGCAGTTACTCTGCTGCGTTGGAGGGCTACACCTTC; clone_size: -; v_call: TRBV6-6; j_call: TRBJ1-2; d_call: -
cdr3_aa: CASSLGGRSYEQYF; cdr3_nt: TGTGCCAGCAGCTTAGGGGGCCGATCCTACGAGCAGTACTTC; clone_size: -; v_call: TRBV7-2; j_call: TRBJ2-7; d_call: -
cdr3_aa: CSVEETAYRGNEQYF; cdr3_nt: TGCAGCGTTGAAGAAACGGCCTACAGGGGAAACGAGCAGTACTTC; clone_size: -; v_call: TRBV29-1; j_call: TRBJ2-7; d_call: TRBD1
cdr3_aa: CASSIDPGDPREQYF; cdr3_nt: TGTGCCAGTAGTATAGACCCAGGGGACCCCCGCGAGCAGTACTTC; clone_size: -; v_call: TRBV19; j_call: TRBJ2-7; d_call: -
cdr3_aa: CASSYSEVDEQFF; cdr3_nt: TGTGCCAGCAGTTACTCGGAGGTGGATGAGCAGTTCTTC; clone_size: -; v_call: TRBV6-5; j_call: TRBJ2-1; d_call: -
cdr3_aa: CAWIRTSGGVDNEQFF; cdr3_nt: TGTGCCTGGATTCGGACTAGCGGGGGGGTAGACAATGAGCAGTTCTTC; clone_size: -; v_call: TRBV30; j_call: TRBJ2-1; d_call: TRBD2
cdr3_aa: CASKGQGKYGYTF; cdr3_nt: TGTGCCAGCAAAGGACAGGGGAAGTATGGCTACACCTTC; clone_size: -; v_call: TRBV9; j_call: TRBJ1-2; d_call: TRBD1
cdr3_aa: CASSLVGTAYEQYF; cdr3_nt: TGTGCCAGCAGCTTAGTTGGTACGGCATACGAGCAGTACTTC; clone_size: once; v_call: TRBV11-1; j_call: TRBJ2-7; d_call: -
cdr3_aa: CASSARGLAGGSTDTQYF; cdr3_nt: TGTGCCAGCAGTGCTCGGGGACTAGCGGGGGGTTCCACAGATACGCAGTATTTT; clone_size: -; v_call: TRBV2; j_call: TRBJ2-3; d_call: TRBD2
cdr3_aa: CASSPGTGGHNEQFF; cdr3_nt: TGTGCCAGCAGCCCCGGGACAGGGGGCCACAATGAGCAGTTCTTC; clone_size: -; v_call: TRBV5-8; j_call: TRBJ2-1; d_call: TRBD1
cdr3_aa: CASSLEGAPTEAFF; cdr3_nt: TGTGCCAGCAGCTTAGAAGGAGCTCCAACTGAAGCTTTCTTT; clone_size: once; v_call: TRBV11-2; j_call: TRBJ1-1; d_call: -
cdr3_aa: CASSQTHYSNQPQHF; cdr3_nt: TGCGCCAGCAGCCAGACTCATTATAGCAATCAGCCCCAGCATTTT; clone_size: -; v_call: TRBV4-3; j_call: TRBJ1-5; d_call: -
cdr3_aa: CASSLGGGLYNEQFF; cdr3_nt: TGTGCCAGCAGTTTAGGTGGGGGCCTATACAATGAGCAGTTCTTC; clone_size: -; v_call: TRBV27; j_call: TRBJ2-1; d_call: -
cdr3_aa: CASSQGAIDQPQHF; cdr3_nt: TGCGCCAGCAGCCAAGGTGCTATAGATCAGCCCCAGCATTTT; clone_size: -; v_call: TRBV4-3; j_call: TRBJ1-5; d_call: -
cdr3_aa: CASTSGAWNTGELFF; cdr3_nt: TGTGCCAGCACCTCGGGGGCCTGGAACACCGGGGAGCTGTTTTTT; clone_size: few; v_call: TRBV6-5; j_call: TRBJ2-2; d_call: -
cdr3_aa: CASSYLSADTQYF; cdr3_nt: TGTGCCAGCAGTTACCTCAGTGCGGATACGCAGTATTTT; clone_size: -; v_call: TRBV6-6; j_call: TRBJ2-3; d_call: -
cdr3_aa: CASSYLSIYEQFF; cdr3_nt: TGTGCCAGCAGTTACCTTAGTATCTATGAGCAGTTCTTC; clone_size: -; v_call: TRBV6-2/TRBV6-3; j_call: TRBJ2-1; d_call: -
cdr3_aa: CASSAIGDIQYF; cdr3_nt: TGTGCCAGCAGTGCTATAGGTGACATTCAGTACTTC; clone_size: -; v_call: TRBV2; j_call: TRBJ2-4; d_call: -
cdr3_aa: CASSFFGRDGYEQYF; cdr3_nt: TGCGCCAGCAGCTTTTTCGGCAGGGACGGGTACGAGCAGTACTTC; clone_size: -; v_call: TRBV5-1; j_call: TRBJ2-7; d_call: -
cdr3_aa: CASSQGRGGLDEQYF; cdr3_nt: TGCGCCAGCAGCCAAGGTAGGGGGGGCCTCGACGAGCAGTACTTC; clone_size: -; v_call: TRBV4-1; j_call: TRBJ2-7; d_call: -